These 15 T cell receptor beta chains were all obtained from the same sample, sequenced in a study of sequential checkpoint blockade in melanoma. Treatment: randomized to nivolumab then ipilimumab (arm A) or the reverse (arm B). The protocol was immunoSEQ multiplex PCR, while the TCRdb copy is restricted to in-frame clones and leaves out a portion. The profile shows 20,000 to 25,000 clones, 70% to 90% of them singletons. Sequences were derived from CD8+ T cells sorted from blood (inferred from file names), sampled from a patient given nivolumab and ipilimumab in sequence. These receptors came from a human donor with melanoma.

The genes are TRBV5-5 and TRBJ2-1; 7 bases are a match to TRBD1. With 4 bases clipped from V and 9 bases from J, the junction kept 4 bases outside the gene matches. CDR1 SGHKS and CDR2 YYEKEE come from the germline V gene (reference sequence). CDR3 length: 12 amino acids. Here the CDR3 DNA reads TGTGCCAGCAGCCCGGACAGGACTGAGCAGTTCTTC. This encodes CASSPDRTEQFF.

CDR3 region: CASSPPGRAHEQYF. For the CDR3, the DNA is TGTGCCAGCAGTCCGCCCGGGAGGGCCCACGAGCAGTACTTC. This rearrangement joins TRBV27 to TRBJ2-7, with 8 bases identical to TRBD2. V shed 5 bases and J 5 bases; nucleotides not matched to a gene: 8. The CDR3 spans 14 residues. CDR1 is MNHEY, CDR2 SMNVEV, per germline (reference sequence).

V usage is TRBV15 and J usage is TRBJ2-7, with D perhaps TRBD1 (5 bases). The CDR3 extends over 15 amino acids. V was clipped by 1 base and J by 5 bases, with 15 bases between them. The V gene's germline CDR1 is LNHNV and CDR2 YYDKDF (reference sequence). Here the CDR3 DNA reads TGTGCCACCAGCAGAGCGACAGCAAGAAGGGACGAGCAGTACTTC. It translates to CATSRATARRDEQYF. The full variable domain, its missing parts supplied by reference TRBV15 and TRBJ2-7, is DAMVIQNPRYQVTQFGKPVTLSCSQTLNHNVMYWYQQKSSQAPKLLFHYYDKDFNNEADTPDNFQSRRPNTSFCFLDIRSPGLGDTAMYLCATSRATARRDEQYFGPGTRLTVT.

This chain connects TRBV6-1 to TRBJ1-2; D perhaps matches TRBD1 (5 bases). V was shortened by 5 bases and J by 3 bases, with 16 bases between the two germline ends. CDR1 MNHNS and CDR2 SASEGT come from the germline V gene. The CDR3 is 15 amino acids. The DNA of the CDR3 is TGTGCCAGCAGTCCTTTGGGGGGAGTGTACTATGGCTACACCTTC. Protein product: CASSPLGGVYYGYTF.

V and J are TRBV27 and TRBJ1-1; 8 bases match TRBD1. This CDR3 is 14 amino acids long. Losses at the gene ends were 3 bases for V and 2 bases for J; bases not matched to a gene: 2. Germline V gene lookup returns CDR1 MNHEY and CDR2 SMNVEV (reference sequence). This CDR3 reads CASSLDRVNTEAFF. CDR3 bases: TGTGCCAGCAGTTTGGACAGGGTTAACACTGAAGCTTTCTTT.

This clone is judged large. The V and J genes are TRBV18 and TRBJ2-2; 9 positions match TRBD1. V trimming: 3 bases; J trimming: 9 bases; junction bases outside the gene matches: 14. Germline V gene lookup returns CDR1 KGHSH and CDR2 LQKENI. The CDR3 has 17 amino acids. Here the CDR3 DNA reads TGTGCCAGCTCACCCATCGGACAGGGGCCGTCGGGACGGGAGCTGTTTTTT. Its protein product is CASSPIGQGPSGRELFF.

The chain carries TRBV11-2 and TRBJ2-1, with TRBD2 matching 7 bases. CDR1 SGHAT and CDR2 FQNNGV come from the germline V gene. V lost 3 bases and J lost 7; bases outside the gene matches: 9. The CDR3 consists of 15 residues. The CDR3, as DNA: TGTGCCAGCAGCTTGACGCCGGGGAGGGCGAATGAGCAGTTCTTC. The encoded protein is CASSLTPGRANEQFF.

The chain carries TRBV5-1 and TRBJ1-4; 7 nucleotides match TRBD1. Unmatched junction bases numbered 6, after V lost 0 bases and J lost 4 bases. CDR1 is SGHRS, CDR2 YFSETQ, per germline. The CDR3 totals 16 residues. The CDR3 DNA reads as TGCGCCAGCAGCTTGGTCTCCGGGACAGATAATGAAAAACTGTTTTTT. Translation: CASSLVSGTDNEKLFF.

Here the CDR3 DNA reads TGTGCCCAGGGGCGCAGCACCGGGGAGCTGTTTTTT. Its translation is CAQGRSTGELFF. This sequence joins TRBV5-4 and TRBJ2-2, with a tentative D call TRBD1 (6 bases). CDR3 length equals 12 residues. Germline V CDR1 and CDR2: SGHNT, YYREEE (reference sequence). V was clipped by 10 bases and J by 4 bases, with 11 bases between them.

This chain links TRBV15 with TRBJ1-1, with D possibly matching TRBD1 (5 bases). The CDR3 covers 14 residues. V shed 5 bases and J shed 5 bases, with 15 bases lying between them. The V gene's germline CDR1 is LNHNV and CDR2 YYDKDF (reference sequence). CDR3 sequence (DNA): TGTGCCACCAGCTTAGCAGGGATGGAAACTGAAGCTTTCTTT. This sequence encodes CATSLAGMETEAFF.

The CDR3 spells CASSEGRDSEKLFF. CDR3 DNA: TGTGCCAGCAGTGAAGGGAGGGACAGTGAAAAACTGTTTTTT. J is TRBJ1-4 and V is TRBV2; 7 bases are shared with TRBD1. The germline V gene has CDR1 SNHLY and CDR2 FYNNEI. The CDR3 length is 14 residues. V lost 1 base to trimming and J lost 7 bases; unmatched junction nucleotides: 3. The full variable domain, with the rest looked up from reference TRBV2 and TRBJ1-4, is EPEVTQTPSHQVTQMGQEVILRCVPISNHLYFYWYRQILGQKVEFLVSFYNNEISEKSEIFDDQFSVERPDGSNFTLKIRSTKLEDSAMYFCASSEGRDSEKLFFGSGTQLSVL.

The chain joins TRBV9 to TRBJ1-2; 7 positions agree with TRBD1. From germline, CDR1 is SGDLS and CDR2 YYNGEE. The CDR3 sequence is 19 residues long. The V gene end was trimmed by 0 bases and the J gene end by 2 bases; junction bases not matched to a gene: 16. The CDR3 reads CASSVALRPDLQGNYGYTF. As DNA, the CDR3 is TGTGCCAGCAGCGTAGCTCTTCGTCCGGATCTACAGGGGAACTATGGCTACACCTTC.

This clone was detected only a few times. CDR3 DNA: TGTGCCAGCAGCTTACTGAGGAATGAGCAGTTCTTC. Its translation: CASSLLRNEQFF. V and J are TRBV5-8 and TRBJ2-1; D is unclear. Per germline, CDR1 SGHTS and CDR2 YDEGEE. The CDR3 runs 12 residues. Trimming shortened V by 2 bases and J by 7 bases, and 7 bases separated the two germline ends.

The sample holds one count of this clone. The chain links TRBV7-8 to TRBJ1-5; 7 nucleotides align to TRBD1. V dropped 4 bases and J dropped 3; count of bases not matched to a gene: 9. The CDR3 totals 16 residues. The germline V gene encodes CDR1 SGHVS and CDR2 FQNEAQ. The CDR3 region is CASSWYRDRHNQPQHF. The CDR3 coding sequence is TGTGCCAGCAGCTGGTACCGGGACAGACACAATCAGCCCCAGCATTTT.

V usage is TRBV5-8 and J usage is TRBJ2-5; D uncertain. The J call may be incorrect, as the DNA end agrees better with TRBJ2-7. This CDR3 contains 11 residues. Per the germline V gene, CDR1 is SGHTS and CDR2 is YDEGEE. The CDR3 loop is CASSPGYEQYF. In DNA form, the CDR3 reads TGTGCCAGCAGCCCCGGGTACGAGCAGTACTTC.